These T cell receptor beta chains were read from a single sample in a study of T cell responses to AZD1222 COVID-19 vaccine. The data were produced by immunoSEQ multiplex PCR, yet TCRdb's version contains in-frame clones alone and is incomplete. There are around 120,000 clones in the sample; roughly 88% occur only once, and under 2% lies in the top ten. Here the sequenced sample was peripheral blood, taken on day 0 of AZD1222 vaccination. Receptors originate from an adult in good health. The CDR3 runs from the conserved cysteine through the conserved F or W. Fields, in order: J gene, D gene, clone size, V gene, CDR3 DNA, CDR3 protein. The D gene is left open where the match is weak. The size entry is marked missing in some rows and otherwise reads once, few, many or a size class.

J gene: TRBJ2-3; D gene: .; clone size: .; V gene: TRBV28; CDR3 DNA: TGTGCCAGCAGTTGGCGGGATACGCAGTATTTT; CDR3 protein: CASSWRDTQYF
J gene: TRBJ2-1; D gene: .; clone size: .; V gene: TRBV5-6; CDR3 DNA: TGTGCCAGCAGCCCCGGCCCAAACCCCCATGAGCAGTTCTTC; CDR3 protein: CASSPGPNPHEQFF
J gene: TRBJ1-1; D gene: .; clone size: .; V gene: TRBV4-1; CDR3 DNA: TGCGCCAGCAGCCAAGGATCGGGGAACACTGAAGCTTTCTTT; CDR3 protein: CASSQGSGNTEAFF
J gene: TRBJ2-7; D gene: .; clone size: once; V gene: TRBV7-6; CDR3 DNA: TGTGCCAGCAGAGGGGGGGGACCCGGATCCTACGAGCAGTACTTC; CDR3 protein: CASRGGGPGSYEQYF
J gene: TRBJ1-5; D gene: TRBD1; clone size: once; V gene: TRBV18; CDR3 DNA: TGTGCCAGCTCATCGGGGACAGGGGCGATTAGCAATCAGCCCCAGCATTTT; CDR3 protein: CASSSGTGAISNQPQHF
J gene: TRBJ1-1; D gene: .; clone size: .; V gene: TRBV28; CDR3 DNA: TGTGCCAGCAGTTCCTCAGGGCTGAACACTGAAGCTTTCTTT; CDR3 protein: CASSSSGLNTEAFF
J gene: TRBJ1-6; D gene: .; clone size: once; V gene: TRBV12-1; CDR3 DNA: TGTGCCAGCAGCCCTGGCGCACATCAAGAGGTAAATTCACCCCTCCACTTT; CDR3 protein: CASSPGAHQEVNSPLHF
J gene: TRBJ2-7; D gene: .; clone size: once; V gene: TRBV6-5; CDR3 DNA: TGTGCCAGCCTCCATCGGGAGTTGTACTTC; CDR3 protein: CASLHRELYF
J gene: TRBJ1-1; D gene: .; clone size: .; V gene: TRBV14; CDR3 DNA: TGTGCCAGCAGCCAAGATTGGAGGGGGGCTTTCTTT; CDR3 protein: CASSQDWRGAFF
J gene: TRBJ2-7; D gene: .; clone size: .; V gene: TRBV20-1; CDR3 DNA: TGCAGTGCTAGTCCCGGGTTTTTATACGAGCAGTACTTC; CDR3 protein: CSASPGFLYEQYF
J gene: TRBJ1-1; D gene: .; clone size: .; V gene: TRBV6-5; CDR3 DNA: TGTGCCAGCAGTTACAGCTTGAACACTGAAGCTTTCTTT; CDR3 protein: CASSYSLNTEAFF
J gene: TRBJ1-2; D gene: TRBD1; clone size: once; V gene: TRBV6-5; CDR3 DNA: TGTGCCAGCATTACAGGGGAGCTAGCTAACTATGGCTACACCTTC; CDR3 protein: CASITGELANYGYTF
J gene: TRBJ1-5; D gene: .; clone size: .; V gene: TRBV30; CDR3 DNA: TGTGCCTGGATGGGTTCCGAAGGGGGGGGTGGCAATCAGCCCCAGCATTTT; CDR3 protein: CAWMGSEGGGGNQPQHF
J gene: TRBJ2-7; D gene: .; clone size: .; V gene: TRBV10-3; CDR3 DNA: TGTGCCATCAGTGCGGGGCGGGATTGGGACGAGCAGTACTTC; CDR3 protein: CAISAGRDWDEQYF
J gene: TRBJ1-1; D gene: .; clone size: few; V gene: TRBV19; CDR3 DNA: TGTGCCAGTAGTGAGGCAGGGGCGAACACTGAAGCTTTCTTT; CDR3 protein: CASSEAGANTEAFF
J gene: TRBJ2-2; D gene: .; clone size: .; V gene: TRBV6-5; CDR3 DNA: TGTGCCAGCAGTTACTCGAATCAGGGAAACACCGGGGAGCTGTTTTTT; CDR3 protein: CASSYSNQGNTGELFF
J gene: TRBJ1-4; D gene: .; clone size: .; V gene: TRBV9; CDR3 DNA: TGTGCCAGCAGCCCCGAGGTCCAGTCTAATGAAAAACTGTTTTTT; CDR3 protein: CASSPEVQSNEKLFF
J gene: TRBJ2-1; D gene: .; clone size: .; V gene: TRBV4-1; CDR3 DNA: TGCGCCAGCAGCCAGACGATGGGAGGGGGTAGATACAATGAGCAGTTCTTC; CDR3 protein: CASSQTMGGGRYNEQFF
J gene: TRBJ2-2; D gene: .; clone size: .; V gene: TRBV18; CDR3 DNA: TGTGCCAGCTCACCCAAGGGCGTGATTGGGCCCGGGGAGCTGTTTTTT; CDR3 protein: CASSPKGVIGPGELFF
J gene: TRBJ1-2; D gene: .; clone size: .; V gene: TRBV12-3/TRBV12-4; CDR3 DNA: TGTGCCAGCAGTGTCAGGTTCTATGGCTACACCTTC; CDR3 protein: CASSVRFYGYTF
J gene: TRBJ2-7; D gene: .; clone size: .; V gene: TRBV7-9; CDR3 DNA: TGTGCCAGCAGCGCAACCTACGAGCAGTACTTC; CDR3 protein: CASSATYEQYF
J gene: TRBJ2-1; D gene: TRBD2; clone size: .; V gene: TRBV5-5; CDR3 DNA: TGTGCCAGCAGCGTGGCCCCGACTAGCGGGGGGGCCAATGAGCAGTTCTTC; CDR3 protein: CASSVAPTSGGANEQFF
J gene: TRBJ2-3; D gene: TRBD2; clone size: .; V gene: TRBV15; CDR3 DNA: TGTGCCACCAGCAGAGAAGGGCGGGGGGGCCCAGATACGCAGTATTTT; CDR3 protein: CATSREGRGGPDTQYF
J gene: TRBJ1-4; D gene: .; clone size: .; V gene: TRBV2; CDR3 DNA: TGTGCCAGCATACGGGCCACTAATGAAAAACTGTTTTTT; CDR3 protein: CASIRATNEKLFF
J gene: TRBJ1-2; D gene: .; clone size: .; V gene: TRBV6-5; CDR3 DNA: TGTGCCAGCAGTTACCCCGGGGGCGACTATGGCTACACCTTC; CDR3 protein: CASSYPGGDYGYTF
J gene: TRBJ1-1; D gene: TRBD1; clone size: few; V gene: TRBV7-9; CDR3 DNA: TGTGCCAGCAGCTTCGGGGGACAGGCGGTAGTCACTGAAGCTTTCTTT; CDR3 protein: CASSFGGQAVVTEAFF
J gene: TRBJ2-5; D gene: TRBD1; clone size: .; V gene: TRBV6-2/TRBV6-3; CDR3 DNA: TGTGCCAGCAGTCCAGCAAGGACAGGGCAAGAGACCCAGTACTTC; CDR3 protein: CASSPARTGQETQYF
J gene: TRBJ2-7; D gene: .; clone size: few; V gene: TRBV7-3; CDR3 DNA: TGTGCCAGCAGCTTATTCCCTAGCGCCGTCTACGAGCAGTACTTC; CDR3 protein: CASSLFPSAVYEQYF
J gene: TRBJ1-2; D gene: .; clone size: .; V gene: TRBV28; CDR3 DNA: TGTGCCAGCAGTCTAGTGCGGGGAGGCTACACCTTC; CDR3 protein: CASSLVRGGYTF
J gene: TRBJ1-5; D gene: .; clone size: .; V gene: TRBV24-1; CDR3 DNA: TGTGCCACCAGTGATTCGGCTCGAAGCAATCAGCCCCAGCATTTT; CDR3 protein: CATSDSARSNQPQHF
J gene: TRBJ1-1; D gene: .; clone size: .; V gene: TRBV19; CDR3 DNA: TGTGCCATTGAAGGGGGAAGTGAAGCTTTCTTT; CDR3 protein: CAIEGGSEAFF
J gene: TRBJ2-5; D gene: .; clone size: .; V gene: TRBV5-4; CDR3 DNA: TGTGCCAGCAGCTTGGTTGATTTACCGGAGACCCAGTACTTC; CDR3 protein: CASSLVDLPETQYF
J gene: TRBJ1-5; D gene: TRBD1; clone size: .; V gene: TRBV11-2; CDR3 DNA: TGTGCCAGCAGCTTAGGTTTAGGGGGCGGGCAAGAGGCCCAGCATTTT; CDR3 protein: CASSLGLGGGQEAQHF
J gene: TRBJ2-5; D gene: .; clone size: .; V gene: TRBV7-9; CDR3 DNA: TGTGCCAGCAGCTTAAGACAGCAAGAGACCCAGTACTTC; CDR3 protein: CASSLRQQETQYF
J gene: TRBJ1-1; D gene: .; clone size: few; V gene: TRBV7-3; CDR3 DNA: TGTGCCAGCAGTCGACGACAGAACACTGAAGCTTTCTTT; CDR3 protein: CASSRRQNTEAFF
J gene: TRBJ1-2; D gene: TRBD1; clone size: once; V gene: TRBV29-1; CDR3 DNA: TGCAGCGTTGAAGGCCGGGGACAGCGGCAGGGCTACACCTTC; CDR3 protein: CSVEGRGQRQGYTF
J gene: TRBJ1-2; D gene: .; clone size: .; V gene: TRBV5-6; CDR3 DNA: TGTGCCAGCAGCTCGGACAACTATGGCTACACCTTC; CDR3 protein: CASSSDNYGYTF